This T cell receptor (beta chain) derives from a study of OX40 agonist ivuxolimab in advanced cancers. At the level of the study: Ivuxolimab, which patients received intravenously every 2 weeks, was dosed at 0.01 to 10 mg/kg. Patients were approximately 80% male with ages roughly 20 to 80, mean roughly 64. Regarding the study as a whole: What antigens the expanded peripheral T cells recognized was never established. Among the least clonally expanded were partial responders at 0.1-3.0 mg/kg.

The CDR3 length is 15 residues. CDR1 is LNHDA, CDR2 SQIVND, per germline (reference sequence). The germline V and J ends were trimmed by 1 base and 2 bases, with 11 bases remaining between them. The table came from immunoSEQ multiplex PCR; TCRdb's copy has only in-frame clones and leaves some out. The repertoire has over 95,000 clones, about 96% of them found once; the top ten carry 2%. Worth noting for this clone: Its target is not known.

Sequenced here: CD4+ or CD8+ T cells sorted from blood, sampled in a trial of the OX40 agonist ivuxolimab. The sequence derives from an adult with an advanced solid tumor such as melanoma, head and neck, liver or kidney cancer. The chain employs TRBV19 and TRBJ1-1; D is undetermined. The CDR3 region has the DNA TGTGCCAGTAGTATAGCAGAAGGGATCAACACTGAAGCTTTCTTT. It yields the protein CASSIAEGINTEAFF.